A selection of T cell receptor beta chains follows, all from one sample in a study of blood T cell repertoires in COVID-19. The repertoire was sequenced with immunoSEQ multiplex PCR; TCRdb's copy has only in-frame clones and lacks some. The data contain roughly 180,000 clones, roughly 81% of them seen just once; the ten biggest clones take up roughly 12%. Specimen: peripheral blood. These receptor sequences come from a woman aged 80 or over with COVID-19, enrolled during active disease. Both conserved end residues are part of each CDR3. Fields, in order: CDR3 DNA, CDR3 protein, V gene, J gene, clone size, D gene. The D gene is left open where the match is weak. The listing skips clone size in some rows; elsewhere it reads once, few, many or a size class.

DNA: TGTGCCAGCAGTGAATGGGCCGGGGGTTATGGCTACACCTTC; CDR3: CASSEWAGGYGYTF; V: TRBV2; J: TRBJ1-2; size: -; D: -
DNA: TGTGCCATCGTACGTGATCGGGAGACCCAGTACTTC; CDR3: CAIVRDRETQYF; V: TRBV10-3; J: TRBJ2-5; size: -; D: -
DNA: TGTGCCAGCAGTTTAGCCGGACAGCTTGAAGCTTTCTTT; CDR3: CASSLAGQLEAFF; V: TRBV12-3/TRBV12-4; J: TRBJ1-1; size: -; D: -
DNA: TGTGCCAGCAGCCAAGGAGGACAGGCTCGCTATGGCTACACCTTC; CDR3: CASSQGGQARYGYTF; V: TRBV3-1/TRBV3-2; J: TRBJ1-2; size: -; D: TRBD1
DNA: TGTGCCAGCTCACAGCCCTCTGGAAACACCATATATTTT; CDR3: CASSQPSGNTIYF; V: TRBV18; J: TRBJ1-3; size: -; D: -
DNA: TGTGCCACCAGTGATTTGCAAGCAGGGAAAAACATTCAGTACTTC; CDR3: CATSDLQAGKNIQYF; V: TRBV24-1; J: TRBJ2-4; size: -; D: -
DNA: TGTGCCAGCAGCTCGACAGGGGGTTACGAGCAGTACTTC; CDR3: CASSSTGGYEQYF; V: TRBV11-2; J: TRBJ2-7; size: -; D: TRBD1
DNA: TGTGCCAGCAGCTTAGGGAGCTCCTACAATGAGCAGTTCTTC; CDR3: CASSLGSSYNEQFF; V: TRBV11-2; J: TRBJ2-1; size: -; D: -
DNA: TGTGCCAGCAGCCCCGGGACAAATCAGCCCCAGCATTTT; CDR3: CASSPGTNQPQHF; V: TRBV13; J: TRBJ1-5; size: -; D: -
DNA: TGTGCCAGCAGCTTAGATACAGGGGGGTTCTCTGAAGCTTTCTTT; CDR3: CASSLDTGGFSEAFF; V: TRBV7-3; J: TRBJ1-1; size: -; D: TRBD1
DNA: TGTGCCAGCAAAAGCTCGGGCACAGATACGCAGTATTTT; CDR3: CASKSSGTDTQYF; V: TRBV6-6; J: TRBJ2-3; size: -; D: -
DNA: TGTGCCAGCAGTTTAGTAGCGGGGGCCTTAATAGCCAAAAACATTCAGTACTTC; CDR3: CASSLVAGALIAKNIQYF; V: TRBV5-4; J: TRBJ2-4; size: -; D: TRBD2
DNA: TGTGCCTGGAATAGCAGGGGATTCACTGAAGCTTTCTTT; CDR3: CAWNSRGFTEAFF; V: TRBV30; J: TRBJ1-1; size: once; D: -
DNA: TGTGCCAGCAGCTCCGGGACAGGAGCAAATAGCAATCAGCCCCAGCATTTT; CDR3: CASSSGTGANSNQPQHF; V: TRBV7-8; J: TRBJ1-5; size: -; D: TRBD1
DNA: TGTGCCAGCAGTTTGCAGCGGCTACGCACAGATACGCAGTATTTT; CDR3: CASSLQRLRTDTQYF; V: TRBV27; J: TRBJ2-3; size: -; D: -
DNA: TGTGCCTGGAGTGCATCGGGACTAGCGGGGGGAAAGTCTAGCACAGATACGCAGTATTTT; CDR3: CAWSASGLAGGKSSTDTQYF; V: TRBV30; J: TRBJ2-3; size: -; D: TRBD2
DNA: TGTGCCAGCAGTTGGGCAGGGGACACTGAAGCTTTCTTT; CDR3: CASSWAGDTEAFF; V: TRBV5-5; J: TRBJ1-1; size: -; D: -
DNA: TGTGCCAGCAGCCAAGAAGGGACAGGGAACGAGCAGTACTTC; CDR3: CASSQEGTGNEQYF; V: TRBV3-1/TRBV3-2; J: TRBJ2-7; size: -; D: TRBD1
DNA: TGTGCCTGGAGTACCTCAGGGGCGGATACGCAGTATTTT; CDR3: CAWSTSGADTQYF; V: TRBV30; J: TRBJ2-3; size: -; D: -
DNA: TGCGCCAGCAGCCCTCGACAGGGTATCGGGACCGGGGAGCTGTTTTTT; CDR3: CASSPRQGIGTGELFF; V: TRBV4-1; J: TRBJ2-2; size: -; D: TRBD1
DNA: TGTGCCAGCAGTTTTGACGGAGAAGAGACCCAGTACTTC; CDR3: CASSFDGEETQYF; V: TRBV6-5; J: TRBJ2-5; size: -; D: -
DNA: TGTGCCAGCAGCCGCTCCACAGGGGCAGCTAATGAAAAACTGTTTTTT; CDR3: CASSRSTGAANEKLFF; V: TRBV11-3; J: TRBJ1-4; size: -; D: TRBD1
DNA: TGTGCCAGCAGTTCCACCCGGACAGGGGGGTCCTTCCACTTT; CDR3: CASSSTRTGGSFHF; V: TRBV28; J: TRBJ1-6; size: -; D: TRBD1
DNA: TGTGCCAGTAGTATAGGCACAGGGCCGAACACTGAAGCTTTCTTT; CDR3: CASSIGTGPNTEAFF; V: TRBV19; J: TRBJ1-1; size: -; D: -
DNA: TGCGCCAGCAGCCAAGATTTAACTCGAGGGCGAGAGGCTTTCTTT; CDR3: CASSQDLTRGREAFF; V: TRBV4-1; J: TRBJ1-1; size: -; D: -